The clone carrying this T cell receptor beta chain showed up just once. Its target is not known. The data were produced by immunoSEQ multiplex PCR, yet TCRdb's version contains in-frame clones alone and is incomplete. The sample lists about 100,000 clones; under 90% were seen once. V lost 5 bases, J lost 7 bases, and 11 bases lay in between. The CDR3 is made up of 11 amino acids. CDR1 is GTSNPN, CDR2 SVGIG, per germline (reference sequence). This sample was taken from a study of radiotherapy plus CTLA-4 blockade in lung cancer. General study points: TCR clones of tumor origin grew in blood after radiotherapy plus ipilimumab.

This receptor was taken from a human donor with non-small cell lung cancer who had stable disease on radiotherapy plus ipilimumab. The source material was peripheral blood, sampled from a patient treated with radiotherapy plus ipilimumab. This rearrangement joins TRBV30 to TRBJ2-5; D not resolved. The CDR3 nucleotides are TGTGCCTGGGAAACCGATGGGACCCAGTACTTC. Its translation: CAWETDGTQYF.